Reported below is one TCR beta chain. What it binds is not known. Germline V gives CDR1 SGHDT, CDR2 YYEEEE. This CDR3 contains 15 residues. V shed 4 bases and J shed 2 bases, with 13 bases lying between them. The sample originates from a study of human T cells and chemical hapten exposure. Study-wide context: 2% DPC applied to an approximately 2 cm by approximately 2 cm arm area sensitized donors. Alopecia universalis, totalis or areata was present in patients who were mostly female. The study, taken as a whole, reports: With alopecia, donors may have immune responses unlike healthy people's.

Each CDR3 protein is one row after TCRdb ran MiXCR on the RACE reads. The table records approximately 50,000 distinct CDR3 sequences, approximately 9.7% of them present only once. Time point here: pre-sensitization, week 0. Treatment described: therapeutic diphenylcyclopropenone sensitization with weekly scalp DPC. RNA extraction used unfractionated whole blood as the source of total RNA. The source was whole blood, collected in connection with sensitization to the hapten diphenylcyclopropenone (DPC). The chain is built from TRBV5-6 and TRBJ1-5; D not certain. The sequence was obtained from a woman in her 30s with alopecia areata. Some clones in this sample may be carry-over from other donors' samples. Written as DNA, the CDR3 is TGTGCCAGCAGCCGCTGGGGAACAGGCAATCAGCCCCAGCATTTT. Translating gives CASSRWGTGNQPQHF. The variable domain in full, with the rest retrieved from reference TRBV5-6 and TRBJ1-5, is DAGVTQSPTHLIKTRGQQVTLRCSPKSGHDTVSWYQQALGQGPQFIFQYYEEEERQRGNFPDRFSGHQFPNYSSELNVNALLLGDSALYLCASSRWGTGNQPQHFGDGTRLSIL.